These 22 T cell receptor beta chains share one sample of origin, sequenced in a study of T cell responses to AZD1222 COVID-19 vaccine. Sequenced by immunoSEQ multiplex PCR; TCRdb stores in-frame clones only, minus some. The sample holds 120,000 or so clones, about nine tenths seen once. The sequenced sample was peripheral blood, obtained on day 0 of AZD1222 vaccination. The receptors originated from an adult in good health.

The gene calls are TRBV7-9 and TRBJ2-7; 7 bases are shared with TRBD2. Germline CDR1 reads SEHNR; CDR2 reads FQNEAQ (reference sequence). Germline trimming cut 1 base from V and 3 bases from J; bases unmatched to any gene: 6. This CDR3 spans 15 amino acids. Written as DNA, the CDR3 is TGTGCCAGCAGCTTAGGACTAGCTGGCTACTACGAGCAGTACTTC. Amino acid sequence: CASSLGLAGYYEQYF.

The rearrangement joins TRBV6-5 to TRBJ1-5; D is unresolved. V was shortened by 8 bases and J by 2 bases, with 13 bases between the two germline ends. The V gene's germline CDR1 is MNHEY and CDR2 SVGAGI. The CDR3 has 14 residues. CDR3 coding DNA: TGTGCCAGCGTTAGGAGGGTGGGCAATCAGCCCCAGCATTTT. Its protein product is CASVRRVGNQPQHF.

The chain recombines TRBV14 with TRBJ1-4; 8 bases line up with TRBD1. The CDR3 totals 14 residues. Losses at the gene ends were 4 bases for V and 5 bases for J; bases not matched to a gene: 3. Looked up from germline, CDR1 is SGHDN and CDR2 is FVKESK. The CDR3 protein is CASSLRQGNEKLFF. CDR3 in DNA: TGTGCCAGCAGCCTGCGACAGGGGAATGAAAAACTGTTTTTT.

The chain employs TRBV5-3 and TRBJ2-7, with D uncertain. TRBV5-3 is an ORF; its function is uncertain. The V and J ends lost 0 bases and 2 bases respectively, with 15 bases between them. The CDR3 extends over 16 amino acids. CDR3 region: CARSLGGAPLTYEQYF. DNA for the CDR3: TGTGCCAGAAGCTTGGGAGGTGCCCCGCTTACCTACGAGCAGTACTTC.

The chain couples TRBV7-8 to TRBJ2-4; tentative D call: TRBD1 (6 bases). V lost 6 bases to trimming and J lost 0 bases, with 21 bases between them. Germline V CDR1 and CDR2: SGHVS, FQNEAQ. The CDR3 is made up of 18 amino acids. CDR3 sequence reads: CASSPGATSTLAKNIQYF. CDR3 DNA: TGTGCCAGCAGTCCAGGGGCTACTAGTACGCTAGCCAAAAACATTCAGTACTTC.

The CDR3 DNA reads TGTGCCAGCAGCCTCCTACGGACAGTCACAGATACGCAGTATTTT. Protein product: CASSLLRTVTDTQYF. This rearrangement joins TRBV3-1 (or the pseudogene TRBV3-2) to TRBJ2-3; weak D call: TRBD1 (6 bases). Germline V gene lookup returns CDR1 LGHDT and CDR2 YNNKEL (reference sequence). The V end lost 4 bases, the J end lost 2 bases, and 13 bases lay between the germline ends. The CDR3 has 15 residues.

The V gene is TRBV11-2, the J gene TRBJ2-3, with 10 bases fitting TRBD2. The CDR3 extends over 18 amino acids. The junction had 12 bases not matched to a gene; V was cut back by 5 bases and J by 1 base. Germline V CDR1 and CDR2: SGHAT, FQNNGV. CDR3: CASSPFHGLAGGTDTQYF. Here the CDR3 DNA reads TGTGCCAGCAGCCCATTTCATGGGCTAGCGGGGGGCACAGATACGCAGTATTTT.

This clone was counted only a few times. The chain has TRBV7-2 and TRBJ2-7; D gene ambiguous. V lost 2 bases to trimming and J lost 6 bases, with 5 bases between them. The length of the CDR3 is 11 residues. Germline V gene sequence: CDR1 SGHTA, CDR2 FQGNSA. The CDR3 coding sequence is TGTGCCAGCAGCTTAAATGGCGAGCAGTACTTC. Residues: CASSLNGEQYF.

The chain links TRBV19 to TRBJ1-4, with unresolved D. V was trimmed by 3 bases and J by 3 bases, leaving 11 bases between them. This CDR3 spans 15 amino acids. Germline V gene data show CDR1 as LNHDA and CDR2 as SQIVND (reference sequence). In nucleotides, the CDR3 is TGTGCCAGTAGTATCATCTGGGCGGCTAATGAAAAACTGTTTTTT. Its protein product is CASSIIWAANEKLFF.

This clone was detected a few times. The chain uses TRBV30 and TRBJ1-2; TRBD1 agrees at 7 bases. Germline lookup yields CDR1 GTSNPN and CDR2 SVGIG (reference sequence). This CDR3 comprises 14 residues. V gave up 4 bases and J gave up 8 bases; unmatched junction bases: 13. CDR3 nucleotide sequence: TGTGCCTGGACCTCAGAAAGGAGGGGGCGAGGCTACACCTTC. It translates to CAWTSERRGRGYTF. Based on the CDR3 plus reference TRBV30 and TRBJ1-2, the full variable domain is SQTIHQWPATLVQPVGSPLSLECTVEGTSNPNLYWYRQAAGRGLQLLFYSVGIGQISSEVPQNLSASRPQDRQFILSSKKLLLSDSGFYLCAWTSERRGRGYTFGSGTRLTVV.

The rearrangement joins TRBV6-2 or TRBV6-3 to TRBJ1-1; TRBD1 might be the D (5 bases). This CDR3 comprises 13 residues. V was pared by 2 bases and J by 7 bases, with 11 bases between. The germline V gene has CDR1 MNHEY and CDR2 SVGEGT. The CDR3 nucleotides are TGTGCCAGCAGTTACAGGGGTGGCGGTGAAGCTTTCTTT. It encodes CASSYRGGGEAFF.

The chain has TRBV5-1 and TRBJ1-5; a weak D match, TRBD1 (6 bases). The V and J ends lost 2 bases and 4 bases respectively, with 10 bases between them. The germline V gene encodes CDR1 SGHRS and CDR2 YFSETQ. This CDR3 has 14 residues. CDR3 loop: CASSFGTLNQPQHF. CDR3 DNA sequence: TGCGCCAGCAGCTTCGGGACACTAAATCAGCCCCAGCATTTT. Using reference TRBV5-1 and TRBJ1-5 for the parts outside the CDR3, the full variable domain is KAGVTQTPRYLIKTRGQQVTLSCSPISGHRSVSWYQQTPGQGLQFLFEYFSETQRNKGNFPGRFSGRQFSNSRSEMNVSTLELGDSALYLCASSFGTLNQPQHFGDGTRLSIL.

This clone was seen a single time. The chain is built from TRBV20-1 and TRBJ2-7; TRBD2 matches 10 bases. The CDR3 contains 14 residues. CDR1 is DFQATT, CDR2 SNEGSKA, per germline (reference sequence). V was clipped by 3 bases and J by 6 bases; unmatched bases: 8. The CDR3 DNA follows: TGCAGTGCTAGTCAACTAGCGGGATATAGCGAGCAGTACTTC. It is translated as CSASQLAGYSEQYF.

CDR3 nucleotide sequence: TGTGCCAGCAGCCAAGGGGTAGGGCTTCGAGTCTACACCTTC. The encoded protein is CASSQGVGLRVYTF. V is TRBV14 and J is TRBJ1-2; D is unclear. Germline CDR1 is SGHDN and CDR2 is FVKESK. This CDR3 is built from 14 residues. With 1 base removed from V and 10 bases from J, the gap between germline ends came to 16 bases.

CDR3 coding DNA: TGTGCCAGCAGCTGGACAGCCAACACTGAAGCTTTCTTT. Its translation is CASSWTANTEAFF. The V and J genes are TRBV5-5 and TRBJ1-1; D may be TRBD1 (6 bases). The germline V gene encodes CDR1 SGHKS and CDR2 YYEKEE (reference sequence). The CDR3 loop spans 13 amino acids. Trimming took off 3 bases at V and 2 bases at J, with 8 bases between the two ends.

Written as DNA, the CDR3 is TGCGCCAGCAGCTTGCAGGCCAGGGAGAGCTATGGCTACACCTTC. It translates to CASSLQARESYGYTF. This chain uses TRBV5-1 with TRBJ1-2; TRBD1 might be the D (5 bases). The CDR3 consists of 15 residues. The V end lost 1 base, the J end lost 4 bases, and 14 bases lay between the germline ends. Germline V gene lookup returns CDR1 SGHRS and CDR2 YFSETQ.

The chain couples TRBV2 to TRBJ2-7; D possibly uses TRBD1 or TRBD2 (5 bases each). This CDR3 contains 15 residues. Trimming removed 1 base from V and 3 bases from J, with 13 bases in between. The germline V gene encodes CDR1 SNHLY and CDR2 FYNNEI. CDR3 bases: TGTGCCAGCAGTGAAGTAAGGGGACCGAACTACGAGCAGTACTTC. This codes for CASSEVRGPNYEQYF.

The V call is TRBV5-1, the J call TRBJ1-1; a weak D match, TRBD1 (5 bases). The CDR3 consists of 13 residues. Trimming removed 1 base from V and 7 bases from J, with 11 bases in between. CDR1 and CDR2 (germline): SGHRS, YFSETQ. CDR3 protein: CASSLRQGDEAFF. The DNA for the CDR3 is TGCGCCAGCAGCTTGAGGCAGGGAGATGAAGCTTTCTTT. The variable domain in full, completed from reference TRBV5-1 and TRBJ1-1, reads KAGVTQTPRYLIKTRGQQVTLSCSPISGHRSVSWYQQTPGQGLQFLFEYFSETQRNKGNFPGRFSGRQFSNSRSEMNVSTLELGDSALYLCASSLRQGDEAFFGQGTRLTVV.

The genes are TRBV2 and TRBJ2-3; 8 nucleotides agree with TRBD1. V dropped 7 bases and J dropped 10; count of bases not matched to a gene: 4. The CDR3 consists of 11 residues. Germline CDR1 reads SNHLY; CDR2 reads FYNNEI. CDR3 residues: CASTGQGPQYF. CDR3 DNA: TGTGCCAGCACAGGACAGGGCCCGCAGTATTTT.

The chain joins TRBV7-8 to TRBJ1-4, with D perhaps matching TRBD1 (5 bases). CDR1 SGHVS and CDR2 FQNEAQ come from the germline V gene. The CDR3 loop spans 14 amino acids. Trimming stripped 2 bases from V and 7 bases from J, with 11 bases between. This CDR3 reads CASSLLGGGEKLFF. The CDR3 nucleotides read TGTGCCAGCAGCTTATTGGGGGGAGGTGAAAAACTGTTTTTT.

In its sample, this clone was seen once. The chain links TRBV19 to TRBJ2-7; D possibly corresponds to TRBD1 (6 bases). CDR3 length: 17 amino acids. Between the trimmed V and J ends, which lost 2 bases and 3 bases, there was a span of 20 bases. The germline gives CDR1 LNHDA, CDR2 SQIVND (reference sequence). This chain's CDR3 is CASSIWATGSVGYEQYF. The CDR3 bases are TGTGCCAGTAGTATATGGGCGACAGGATCCGTTGGCTACGAGCAGTACTTC.

The chain has TRBV7-8 and TRBJ2-2, with D perhaps given as TRBD1 or TRBD2 (5 bases each). In germline, CDR1 is SGHVS, CDR2 FQNEAQ. V was pared by 5 bases and J by 0 bases, with 7 bases between. The CDR3 extends over 14 amino acids. CDR3 protein: CASSGTANTGELFF. The CDR3 coding sequence is TGTGCCAGCAGCGGGACGGCGAACACCGGGGAGCTGTTTTTT. The entire variable domain, with the rest obtained from reference TRBV7-8 and TRBJ2-2, is as follows: GAGVSQSPRYKVAKRGQDVALRCDPISGHVSLFWYQQALGQGPEFLTYFQNEAQLDKSGLPSDRFFAERPEGSVSTLKIQRTQQEDSAVYLCASSGTANTGELFFGEGSRLTVL.